One and the same sample provided the 4 T cell receptor beta chains below, sequenced in a study of T cells in women clearing cervical HPV infection. Clones were sequenced by immunoSEQ multiplex PCR, and TCRdb holds only the in-frame ones, with some missing. The sample table includes 25,000 to 35,000 clones. Material: blood buffy coat. These receptors came from a woman aged 18-70 years with a cervical HPV16 infection that either progressed to CIN3+ or cleared (not recorded which).

For this clone: The read ends 3 residues early relative to the CDR3; the germline J gene fills the gap. The gene calls are TRBV5-1 and TRBJ2-5, with 11 bases that match TRBD2. Germline V gene sequence: CDR1 SGHRS, CDR2 YFSETQ. This CDR3 spans 15 amino acids. The V segment lost 3 bases and the J segment 7 bases; nucleotides outside the gene matches: 8. The CDR3 spells CASSSTSGEWRTQYF. The covered CDR3 bases are TGCGCCAGCAGCTCGACTAGCGGGGAGTGGAGGACC.

Concerning this clone itself: The read comes to an end 3 residues before the CDR3 does, leaving the germline J gene to fill in the end. The V and J genes are TRBV7-6 and TRBJ1-1, with TRBD1 matching over 9 bases. The germline V gene has CDR1 SGHVS and CDR2 FNYEAQ. The J segment lost 5 bases and the V segment lost 1 base, leaving 5 bases of the junction unmatched. The CDR3 covers 15 residues. CDR3 DNA, as far as it was read: TGTGCCAGCAGCTTAGTGGACAGGGGATTGACTGAA. It translates to CASSLVDRGLTE. The whole CDR3 sequence reads CASSLVDRGLTEAFF.

As concerns this clone: The observed sequence ends 3 residues before the CDR3 terminus, with the missing tail filled in from the germline J gene. This chain uses TRBV19 with TRBJ2-7; TRBD2 matches 11 bases. The length of the CDR3 is 15 residues. Trimming cost V 5 bases and J 1 base; bases outside gene matches: 4. Germline V gene lookup returns CDR1 LNHDA and CDR2 SQIVND (reference sequence). This chain's CDR3 is CASSLLAGDSYEQYF. The sequenced part of the CDR3 DNA is TGTGCCAGTAGTCTACTAGCGGGGGATTCCTACGAG.

The CDR3 loop is CASSQPQGNKGEQYF. CDR3 bases read: TGTGCCAGCAGTCAACCTCAGGGGAATAAGGGCGAG. The chain has TRBV28 and TRBJ2-7; perhaps TRBD1 as D (6 bases). The DNA ends 3 residues before the CDR3 does, and the rest of the CDR3 is filled in from the germline J gene. The CDR3 is 15 amino acids. Per germline, CDR1 MDHEN and CDR2 SYDVKM. Trimming took 5 bases from V and 6 from J, leaving 20 bases between them.